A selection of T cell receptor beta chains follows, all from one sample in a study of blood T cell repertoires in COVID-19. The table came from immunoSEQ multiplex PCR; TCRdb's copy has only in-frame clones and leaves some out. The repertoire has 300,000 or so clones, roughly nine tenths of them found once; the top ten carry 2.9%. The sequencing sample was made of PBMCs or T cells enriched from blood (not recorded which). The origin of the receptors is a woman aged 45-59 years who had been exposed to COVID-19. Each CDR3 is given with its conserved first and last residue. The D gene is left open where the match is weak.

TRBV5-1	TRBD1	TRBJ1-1	CASSLGQGVNTEAFF
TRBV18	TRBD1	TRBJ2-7	CASSPTGLEQYF
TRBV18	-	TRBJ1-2	CASATGIANYGYTF
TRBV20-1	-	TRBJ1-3	CSALRGNTIYF
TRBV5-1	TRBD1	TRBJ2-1	CASSLGQGAYNEQFF
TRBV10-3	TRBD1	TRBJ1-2	CASQGDRGYGYTF
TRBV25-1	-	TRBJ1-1	CASQMSGGTEAFF
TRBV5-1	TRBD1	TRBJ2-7	CASSSGTGLYEQYF
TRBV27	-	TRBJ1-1	CASSPHRTAGVHGAFF
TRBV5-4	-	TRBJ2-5	CASSSWWQGSQETQYF
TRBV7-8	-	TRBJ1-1	CASSLEVAEAFF
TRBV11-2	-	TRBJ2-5	CASSLPGIQETQYF
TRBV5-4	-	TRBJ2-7	CAGGTESYEQYF
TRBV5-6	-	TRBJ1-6	CASSLGASRSSYNSPLHF
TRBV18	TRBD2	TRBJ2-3	CASSPPGLATGGDTQYF
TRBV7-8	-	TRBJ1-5	CASSSLQGINQPQHF
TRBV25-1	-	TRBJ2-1	CASSGVRDEWNEQFF
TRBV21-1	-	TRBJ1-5	CASNLPQHF
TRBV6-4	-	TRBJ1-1	CASSDFLGSTEAFF
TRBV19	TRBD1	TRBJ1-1	CASGRQGATEAFF
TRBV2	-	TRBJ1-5	CASSRTDLNQPQHF
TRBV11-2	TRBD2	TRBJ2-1	CASSLRDGGANNEQFF
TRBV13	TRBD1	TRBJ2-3	CASTLTGELTDTQYF
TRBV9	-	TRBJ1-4	CASSVEVEAEKLFF
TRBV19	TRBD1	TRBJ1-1	CASSTTGTGNTEAFF
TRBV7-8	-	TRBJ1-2	CASSPRTETGYTF
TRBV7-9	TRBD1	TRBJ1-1	CASSSTGVTEAFF
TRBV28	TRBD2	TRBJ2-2	CASSPGGGNTGELFF
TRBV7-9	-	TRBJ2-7	CASSSISYEQYF
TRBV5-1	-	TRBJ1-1	CASREGTGGVFTEAFF
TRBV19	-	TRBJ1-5	CASSTLQGPDQPQHF
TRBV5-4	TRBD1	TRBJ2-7	CASSFKDRGPHEQYF
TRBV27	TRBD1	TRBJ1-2	CASSSRTGLSNSGGYTF
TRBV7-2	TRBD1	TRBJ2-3	CASSARTGNTDTQYF
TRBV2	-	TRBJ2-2	CASSESELFF
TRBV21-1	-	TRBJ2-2	CASTSWMSRLYSNTGELFF
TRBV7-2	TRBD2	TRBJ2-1	CASSLAGGAAEQFF
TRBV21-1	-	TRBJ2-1	CASTKIEGTGSNEQFF
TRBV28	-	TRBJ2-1	CASSLWRMGGLNEQFF
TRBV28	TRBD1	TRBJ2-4	CASSPTPTGIIAKNIQYF
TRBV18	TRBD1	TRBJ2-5	CASSRRDRDRETQYF
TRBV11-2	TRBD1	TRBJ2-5	CASSLHRGETQYF
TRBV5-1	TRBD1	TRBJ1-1	CASSVPGQTMNTEAFF
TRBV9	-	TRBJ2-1	CASSVAGARGNEQFF
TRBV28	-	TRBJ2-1	CASSPGGEQFF
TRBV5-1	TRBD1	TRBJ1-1	CASSSGTGRTEAFF
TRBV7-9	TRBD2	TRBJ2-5	CASSSGTSGGRETQYF
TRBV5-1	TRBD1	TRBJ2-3	CASSLGPGQGTDTQYF
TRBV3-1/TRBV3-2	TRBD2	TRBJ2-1	CASSQGRRGGGDEQFF
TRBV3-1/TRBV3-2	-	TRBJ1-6	CASSQGAGIYNSPLHF
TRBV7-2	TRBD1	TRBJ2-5	CASSSRQGAETQYF
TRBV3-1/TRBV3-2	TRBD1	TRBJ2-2	CASSQYGQGLNTGELFF
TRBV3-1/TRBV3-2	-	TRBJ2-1	CASSQDPTSDLFDEQFF
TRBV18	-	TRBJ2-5	CASSPLTREETQYF